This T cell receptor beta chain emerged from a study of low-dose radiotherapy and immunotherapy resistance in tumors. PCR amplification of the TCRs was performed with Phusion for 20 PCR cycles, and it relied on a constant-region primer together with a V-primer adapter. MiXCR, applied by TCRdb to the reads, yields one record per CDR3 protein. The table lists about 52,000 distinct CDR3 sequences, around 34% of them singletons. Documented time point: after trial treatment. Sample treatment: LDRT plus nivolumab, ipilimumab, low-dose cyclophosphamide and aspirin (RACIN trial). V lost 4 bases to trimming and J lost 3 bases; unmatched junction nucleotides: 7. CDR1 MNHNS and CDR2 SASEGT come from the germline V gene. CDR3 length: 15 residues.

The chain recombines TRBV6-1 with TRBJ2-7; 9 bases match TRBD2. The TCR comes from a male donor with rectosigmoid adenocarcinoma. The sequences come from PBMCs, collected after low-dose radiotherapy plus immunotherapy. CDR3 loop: CASSVGTSWFYEQYF. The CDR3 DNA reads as TGTGCCAGCAGTGTGGGGACTAGCTGGTTCTACGAGCAGTACTTC.